This TCR beta chain was observed in a study of T cells expressing NK-cell markers. Study-level information: Sequencing covered eight donors, seven HCMV-seropositive and one seronegative.

TCRdb reprocessed the 5' RACE reads and keeps a single row for each CDR3 protein, giving no DNA. The sample table sets out around 260,000 distinct CDR3 sequences. CDR3 length: 14 amino acids. Germline CDR1 is MNHEY and CDR2 is SVGAGI. Sample: blood T cells: a sorted CD56 or NKG2C T cell subset, CD4+ or CD8+ T cells, or bulk PBMC T cells (not recorded which). The receptor's source is a woman aged 18-69 years in good health. V gene TRBV6-5 combines with J gene TRBJ2-7; TCRdb outputs TRBD1, but without DNA this stays unchecked. CDR3 loop: CASSYGGSFYEQYF.